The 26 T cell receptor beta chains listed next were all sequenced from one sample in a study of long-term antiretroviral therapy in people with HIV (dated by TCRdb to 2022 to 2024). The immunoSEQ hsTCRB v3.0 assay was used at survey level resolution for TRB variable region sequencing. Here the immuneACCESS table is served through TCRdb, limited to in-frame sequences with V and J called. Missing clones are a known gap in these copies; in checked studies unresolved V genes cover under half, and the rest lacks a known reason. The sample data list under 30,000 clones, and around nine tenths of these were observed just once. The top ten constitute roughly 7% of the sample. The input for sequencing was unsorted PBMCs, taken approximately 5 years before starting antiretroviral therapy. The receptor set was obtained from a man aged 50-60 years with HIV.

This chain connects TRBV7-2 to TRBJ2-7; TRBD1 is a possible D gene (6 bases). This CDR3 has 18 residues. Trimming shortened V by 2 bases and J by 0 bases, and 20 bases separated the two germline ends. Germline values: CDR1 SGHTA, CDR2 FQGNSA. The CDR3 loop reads CASSLRPPGGPSSYEQYF. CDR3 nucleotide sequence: TGTGCCAGCAGCTTACGCCCACCTGGGGGCCCTAGCTCCTACGAGCAGTACTTC.

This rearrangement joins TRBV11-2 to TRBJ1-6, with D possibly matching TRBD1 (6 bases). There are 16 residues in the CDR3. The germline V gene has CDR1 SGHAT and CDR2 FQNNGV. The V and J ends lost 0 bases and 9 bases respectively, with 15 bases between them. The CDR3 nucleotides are TGTGCCAGCAGCTTAGAACAGGGAAATTGGGGTTCACCCCTCCACTTT. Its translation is CASSLEQGNWGSPLHF.

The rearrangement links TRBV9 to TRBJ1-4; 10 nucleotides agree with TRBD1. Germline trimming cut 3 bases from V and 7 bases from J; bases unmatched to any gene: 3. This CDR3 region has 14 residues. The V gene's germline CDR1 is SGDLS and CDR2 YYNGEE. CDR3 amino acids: CASSARDRGEKLFF. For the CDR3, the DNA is TGTGCCAGCAGCGCCCGGGACAGGGGTGAAAAACTGTTTTTT.

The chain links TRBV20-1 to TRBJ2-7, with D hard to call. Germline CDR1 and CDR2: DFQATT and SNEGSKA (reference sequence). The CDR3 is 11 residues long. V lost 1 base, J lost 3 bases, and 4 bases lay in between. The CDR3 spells CSARVDYEQYF. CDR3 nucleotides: TGCAGTGCTAGAGTCGACTACGAGCAGTACTTC.

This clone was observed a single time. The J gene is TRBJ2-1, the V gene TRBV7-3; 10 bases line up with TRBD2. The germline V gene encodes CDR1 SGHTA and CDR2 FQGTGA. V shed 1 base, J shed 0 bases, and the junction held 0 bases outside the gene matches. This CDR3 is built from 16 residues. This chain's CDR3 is CASSLIAGGSYNEQFF. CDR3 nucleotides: TGTGCCAGCAGCTTAATAGCGGGGGGCTCCTACAATGAGCAGTTCTTC.

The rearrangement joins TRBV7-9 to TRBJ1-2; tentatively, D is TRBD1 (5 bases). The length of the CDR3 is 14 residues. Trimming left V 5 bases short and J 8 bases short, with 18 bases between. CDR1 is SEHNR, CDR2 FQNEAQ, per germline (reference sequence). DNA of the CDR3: TGTGCCAGCAGCGCCGGGACGGACGTCCGAGGCTACACCTTC. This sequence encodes CASSAGTDVRGYTF.

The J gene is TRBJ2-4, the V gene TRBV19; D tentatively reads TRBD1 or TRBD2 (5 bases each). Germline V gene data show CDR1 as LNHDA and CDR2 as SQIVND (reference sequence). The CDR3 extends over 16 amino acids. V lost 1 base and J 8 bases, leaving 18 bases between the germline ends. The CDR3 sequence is CASSIGTGHGSDIQYF. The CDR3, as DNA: TGTGCCAGTAGTATAGGGACGGGGCACGGGTCGGACATTCAGTACTTC.

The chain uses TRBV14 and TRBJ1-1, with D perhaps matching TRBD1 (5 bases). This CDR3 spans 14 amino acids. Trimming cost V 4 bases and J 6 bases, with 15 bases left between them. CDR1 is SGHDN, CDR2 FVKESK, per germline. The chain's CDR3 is CASSRTYRTSEAFF. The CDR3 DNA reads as TGTGCCAGCAGCCGGACATATCGGACCTCTGAAGCTTTCTTT.

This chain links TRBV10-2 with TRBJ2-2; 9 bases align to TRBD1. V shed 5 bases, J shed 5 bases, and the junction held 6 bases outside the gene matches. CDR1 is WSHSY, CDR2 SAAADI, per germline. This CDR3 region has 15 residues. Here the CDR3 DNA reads TGCGCCAGCAGTATCAGACAGGGGGGGACCGGGGAGCTGTTTTTT. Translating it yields CASSIRQGGTGELFF.

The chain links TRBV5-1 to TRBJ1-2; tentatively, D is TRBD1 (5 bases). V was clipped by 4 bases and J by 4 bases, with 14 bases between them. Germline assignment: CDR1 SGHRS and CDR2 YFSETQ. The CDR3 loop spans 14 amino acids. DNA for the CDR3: TGCGCCAGCAGCATGCGGGCAGGGTCCTATGGCTACACCTTC. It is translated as CASSMRAGSYGYTF.

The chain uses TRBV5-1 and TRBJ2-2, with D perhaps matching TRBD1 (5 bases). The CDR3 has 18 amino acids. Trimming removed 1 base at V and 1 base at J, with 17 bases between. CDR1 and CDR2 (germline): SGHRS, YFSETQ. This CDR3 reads CASSLSFSARENTGELFF. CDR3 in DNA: TGCGCCAGCAGCTTGAGTTTTTCGGCCAGGGAGAACACCGGGGAGCTGTTTTTT. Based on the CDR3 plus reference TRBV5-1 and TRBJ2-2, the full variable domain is KAGVTQTPRYLIKTRGQQVTLSCSPISGHRSVSWYQQTPGQGLQFLFEYFSETQRNKGNFPGRFSGRQFSNSRSEMNVSTLELGDSALYLCASSLSFSARENTGELFFGEGSRLTVL.

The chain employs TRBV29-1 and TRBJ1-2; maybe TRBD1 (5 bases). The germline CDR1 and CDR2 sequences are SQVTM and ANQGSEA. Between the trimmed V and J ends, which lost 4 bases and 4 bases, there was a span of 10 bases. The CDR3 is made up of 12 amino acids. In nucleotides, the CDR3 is TGCAGCGTTGTGGCAGGGACCTATGGCTACACCTTC. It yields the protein CSVVAGTYGYTF.

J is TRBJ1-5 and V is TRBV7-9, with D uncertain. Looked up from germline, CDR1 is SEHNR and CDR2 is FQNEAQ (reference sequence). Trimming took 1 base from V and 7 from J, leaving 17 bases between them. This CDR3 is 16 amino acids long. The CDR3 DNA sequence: TGTGCCAGCAGCTTAGGGGGTATATGGGGAGACCAGCCCCAGCATTTT. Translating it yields CASSLGGIWGDQPQHF.

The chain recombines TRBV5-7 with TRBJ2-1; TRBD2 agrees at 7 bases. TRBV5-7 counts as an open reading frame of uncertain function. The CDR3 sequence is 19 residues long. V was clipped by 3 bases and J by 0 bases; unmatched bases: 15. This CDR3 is CASSSIEAGMKSSYNEQFF. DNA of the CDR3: TGTGCCAGCAGCTCGATTGAAGCGGGAATGAAGAGCTCCTACAATGAGCAGTTCTTC.

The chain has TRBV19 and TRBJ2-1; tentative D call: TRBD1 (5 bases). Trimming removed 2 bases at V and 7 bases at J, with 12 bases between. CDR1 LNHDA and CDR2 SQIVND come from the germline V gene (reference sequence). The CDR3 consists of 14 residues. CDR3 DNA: TGTGCCAGTAGTATAAGGCAGACAGTGAATGAGCAGTTCTTC. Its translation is CASSIRQTVNEQFF.

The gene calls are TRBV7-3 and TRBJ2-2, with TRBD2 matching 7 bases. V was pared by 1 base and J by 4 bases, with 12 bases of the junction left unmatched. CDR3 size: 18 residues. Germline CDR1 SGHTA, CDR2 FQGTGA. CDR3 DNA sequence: TGTGCCAGCAGCTTAAGAGATCCTAGCGGCCTATCCACCGGGGAGCTGTTTTTT. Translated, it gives CASSLRDPSGLSTGELFF.

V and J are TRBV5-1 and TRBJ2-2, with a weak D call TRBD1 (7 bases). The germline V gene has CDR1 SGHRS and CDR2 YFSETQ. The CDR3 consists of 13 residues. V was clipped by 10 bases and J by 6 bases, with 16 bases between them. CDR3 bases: TGCGCCTCTAGCCAGGGGGAGGCCGGGGAGCTGTTTTTT. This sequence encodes CASSQGEAGELFF.

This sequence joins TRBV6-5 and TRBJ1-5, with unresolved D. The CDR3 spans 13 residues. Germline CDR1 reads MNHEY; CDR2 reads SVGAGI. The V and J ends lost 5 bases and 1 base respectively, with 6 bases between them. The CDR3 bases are TGTGCCAGCAGTCGGACGAGCAATCAGCCCCAGCATTTT. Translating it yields CASSRTSNQPQHF.

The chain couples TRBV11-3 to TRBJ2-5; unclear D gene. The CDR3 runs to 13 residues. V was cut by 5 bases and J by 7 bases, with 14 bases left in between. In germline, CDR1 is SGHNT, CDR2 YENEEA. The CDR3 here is CASSHTSLGTQYF. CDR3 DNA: TGTGCCAGCAGCCACACGTCCTTAGGGACCCAGTACTTC.

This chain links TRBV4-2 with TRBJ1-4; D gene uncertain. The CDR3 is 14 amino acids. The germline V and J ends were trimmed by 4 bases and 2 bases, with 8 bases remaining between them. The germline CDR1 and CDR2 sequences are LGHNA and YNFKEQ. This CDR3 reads CASSPTVTNEKLFF. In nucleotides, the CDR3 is TGTGCCAGCAGCCCGACGGTGACTAATGAAAAACTGTTTTTT.

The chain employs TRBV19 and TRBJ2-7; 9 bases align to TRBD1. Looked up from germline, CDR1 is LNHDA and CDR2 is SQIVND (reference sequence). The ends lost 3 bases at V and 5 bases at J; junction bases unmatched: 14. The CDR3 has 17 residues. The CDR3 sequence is CASSIHWRDRVSNEQYF. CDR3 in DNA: TGTGCCAGTAGTATCCATTGGCGGGACAGGGTATCTAACGAGCAGTACTTC.

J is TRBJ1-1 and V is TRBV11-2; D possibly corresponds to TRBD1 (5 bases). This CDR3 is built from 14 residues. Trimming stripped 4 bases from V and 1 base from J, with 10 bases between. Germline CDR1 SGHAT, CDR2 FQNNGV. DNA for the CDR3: TGTGCCAGCAGCTCCAGGACAACGAACACTGAAGCTTTCTTT. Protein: CASSSRTTNTEAFF.

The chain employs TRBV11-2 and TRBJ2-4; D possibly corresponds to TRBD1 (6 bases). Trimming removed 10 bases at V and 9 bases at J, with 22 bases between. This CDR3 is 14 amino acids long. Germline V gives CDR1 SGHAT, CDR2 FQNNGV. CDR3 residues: CATTTGGGRFIQYF. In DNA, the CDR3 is TGTGCCACCACGACGGGTGGGGGCCGATTCATTCAGTACTTC. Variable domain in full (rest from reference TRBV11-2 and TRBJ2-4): EAGVAQSPRYKIIEKRQSVAFWCNPISGHATLYWYQQILGQGPKLLIQFQNNGVVDDSQLPKDRFSAERLKGVDSTLKIQPAKLEDSAVYLCATTTGGGRFIQYFGAGTRLSVL.

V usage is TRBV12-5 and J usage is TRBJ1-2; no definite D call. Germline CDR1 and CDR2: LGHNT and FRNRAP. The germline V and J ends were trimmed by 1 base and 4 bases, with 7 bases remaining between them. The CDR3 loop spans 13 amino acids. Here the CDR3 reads CASGLAGSYGYTF. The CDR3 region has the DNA TGTGCTAGTGGTTTGGCCGGTTCCTATGGCTACACCTTC.

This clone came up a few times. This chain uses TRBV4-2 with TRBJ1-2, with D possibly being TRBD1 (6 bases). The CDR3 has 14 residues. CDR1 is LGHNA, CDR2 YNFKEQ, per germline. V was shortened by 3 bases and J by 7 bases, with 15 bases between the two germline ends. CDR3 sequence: CASSHTQQGVGYTF. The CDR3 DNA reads TGTGCCAGCAGCCATACTCAACAGGGAGTTGGCTACACCTTC.

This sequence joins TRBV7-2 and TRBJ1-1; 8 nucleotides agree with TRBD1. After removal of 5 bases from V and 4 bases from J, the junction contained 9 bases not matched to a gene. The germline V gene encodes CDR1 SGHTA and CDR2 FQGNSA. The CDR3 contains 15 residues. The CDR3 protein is CASSVDRGRGTEAFF. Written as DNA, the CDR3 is TGTGCCAGCAGCGTTGACAGGGGTAGGGGCACTGAAGCTTTCTTT.